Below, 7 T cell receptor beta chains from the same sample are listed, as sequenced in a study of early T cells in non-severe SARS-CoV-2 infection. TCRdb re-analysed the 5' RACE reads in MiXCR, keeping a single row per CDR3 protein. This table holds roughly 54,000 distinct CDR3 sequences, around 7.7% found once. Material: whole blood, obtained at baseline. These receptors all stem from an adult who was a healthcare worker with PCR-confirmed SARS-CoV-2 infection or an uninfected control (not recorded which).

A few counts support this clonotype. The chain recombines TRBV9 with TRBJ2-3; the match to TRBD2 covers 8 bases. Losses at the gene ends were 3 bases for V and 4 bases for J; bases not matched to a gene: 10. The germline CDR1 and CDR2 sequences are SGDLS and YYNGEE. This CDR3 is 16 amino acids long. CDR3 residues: CASSEGHAGGSDTQYF. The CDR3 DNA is TGTGCCAGCAGCGAGGGACACGCGGGAGGTTCAGATACGCAGTATTTT.

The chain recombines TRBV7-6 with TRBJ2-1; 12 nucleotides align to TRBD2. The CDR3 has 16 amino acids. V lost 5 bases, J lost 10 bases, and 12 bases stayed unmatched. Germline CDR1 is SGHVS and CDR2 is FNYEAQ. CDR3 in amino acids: CASSPDGLAGIGEQFF. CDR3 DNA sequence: TGTGCCAGCAGCCCAGACGGACTAGCGGGAATTGGGGAGCAGTTCTTC.

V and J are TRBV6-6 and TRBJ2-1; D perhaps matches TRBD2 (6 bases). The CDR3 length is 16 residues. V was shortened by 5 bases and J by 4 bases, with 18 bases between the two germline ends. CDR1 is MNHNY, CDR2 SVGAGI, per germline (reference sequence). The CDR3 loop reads CASSTTPGLQYNEQFF. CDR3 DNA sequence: TGTGCCAGCAGTACAACACCGGGACTTCAATACAATGAGCAGTTCTTC.

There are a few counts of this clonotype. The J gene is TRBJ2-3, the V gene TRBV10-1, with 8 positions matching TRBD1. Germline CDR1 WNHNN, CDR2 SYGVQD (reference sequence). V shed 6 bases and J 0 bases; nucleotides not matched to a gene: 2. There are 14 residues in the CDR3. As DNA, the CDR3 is TGCGCCAGCAGAGGACAGGGCAGCACAGATACGCAGTATTTT. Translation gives CASRGQGSTDTQYF.

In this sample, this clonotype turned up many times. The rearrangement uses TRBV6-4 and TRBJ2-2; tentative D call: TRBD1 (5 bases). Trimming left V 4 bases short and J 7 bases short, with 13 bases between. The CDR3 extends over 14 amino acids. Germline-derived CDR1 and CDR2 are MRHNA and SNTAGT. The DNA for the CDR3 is TGTGCCAGCAGTGCCAGGGCTCAACACGGGGAGCTGTTTTTT. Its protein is CASSARAQHGELFF.

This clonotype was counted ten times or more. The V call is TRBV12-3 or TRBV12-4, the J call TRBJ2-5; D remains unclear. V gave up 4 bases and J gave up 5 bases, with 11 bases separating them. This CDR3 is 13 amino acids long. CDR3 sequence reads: CASSSHSTETQYF. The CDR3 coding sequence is TGTGCCAGCAGTTCCCATTCTACGGAGACCCAGTACTTC.

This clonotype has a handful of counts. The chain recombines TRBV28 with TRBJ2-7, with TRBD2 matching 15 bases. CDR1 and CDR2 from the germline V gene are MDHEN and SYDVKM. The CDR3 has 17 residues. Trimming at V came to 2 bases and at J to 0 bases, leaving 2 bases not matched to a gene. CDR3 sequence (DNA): TGTGCCAGCAGTTTAGGACTAGCGGGAGGGAGCTCCTACGAGCAGTACTTC. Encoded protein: CASSLGLAGGSSYEQYF.